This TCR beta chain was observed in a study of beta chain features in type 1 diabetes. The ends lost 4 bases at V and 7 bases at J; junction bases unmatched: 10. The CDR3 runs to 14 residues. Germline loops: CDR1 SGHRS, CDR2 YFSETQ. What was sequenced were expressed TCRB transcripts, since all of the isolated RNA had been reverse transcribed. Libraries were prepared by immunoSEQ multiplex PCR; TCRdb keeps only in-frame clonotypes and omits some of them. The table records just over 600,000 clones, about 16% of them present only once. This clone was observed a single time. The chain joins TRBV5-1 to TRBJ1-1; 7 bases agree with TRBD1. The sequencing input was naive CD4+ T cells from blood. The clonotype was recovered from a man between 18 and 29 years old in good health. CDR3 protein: CASSGTARQGEAFF. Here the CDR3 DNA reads TGCGCCAGCAGCGGGACAGCGAGGCAAGGTGAAGCTTTCTTT.